Sequencing of this TCR beta chain was carried out in a study of cytomegalovirus exposure and HLA in healthy donors. The study, taken as a whole, reports: Later analysis showed most CMV-associated TCR beta chains appearing HLA-restricted. A later analysis appeared to link common viral pathogens to several of the most significant clusters. TCR beta chain V- and J-gene trimming was linked, in a later analysis, to a missense variant in DCLRE1C.

Germline V lookup: CDR1 MDHEN, CDR2 SYDVKM. CDR3 length: 13 amino acids. As to this clone: The antigen remains undetermined.

A multiplex PCR was run with 60 Vbeta primers and 13 Jbeta primers. Measured with immunoSEQ multiplex PCR; TCRdb has only the in-frame clones, and not every one. This table has 150,000 to 200,000 clones, roughly 75% appearing once. The chain links TRBV28 to TRBJ2-5; TRBD2 matches 7 bases. Judging by the DNA end, TRBJ2-7 fits better; the J call may be wrong. The receptor was isolated from a female donor in good health and CMV-seronegative. The source material was PBMCs. The CDR3 sequence: CASSPGGSYEQYF. CDR3 nucleotide sequence: TGTGCCAGCAGCCCGGGAGGATCCTACGAGCAGTACTTC.